This T cell receptor (beta chain) was sequenced for a study of T cells in localized non-small cell lung cancer. The table came from immunoSEQ multiplex PCR; TCRdb's copy has only in-frame clones and leaves some out. The data contain over 20,000 clones, approximately 90% of them singletons. The CDR3 runs to 14 residues. The germline V and J ends were trimmed by 1 base and 6 bases, with 14 bases remaining between them. Germline V CDR1 and CDR2: SGHDT, YYEEEE. The V call is TRBV5-6, the J call TRBJ2-7; D could derive from TRBD1 or TRBD2 (6 bases each). Source: peripheral blood, taken before any cancer treatment. This clonotype was sampled from a woman aged 40-69 years with stage I lung adenocarcinoma. CDR3 nucleotides: TGTGCCAGCAGCTTGTTGGCGGAGGGGGTCGAGCAGTACTTC. Translating gives CASSLLAEGVEQYF. Drawing the rest from reference TRBV5-6 and TRBJ2-7, the complete variable domain is DAGVTQSPTHLIKTRGQQVTLRCSPKSGHDTVSWYQQALGQGPQFIFQYYEEEERQRGNFPDRFSGHQFPNYSSELNVNALLLGDSALYLCASSLLAEGVEQYFGPGTRLTVT.